These T cell receptor beta chains were read from a single sample in a study of shared clonotypes between healthy human individuals. Clones were read by immunoSEQ multiplex PCR, and TCRdb kept only the in-frame ones, dropping some. The table lists roughly 380,000 clones, 95% to 97% of them singletons, with about 0.32% in the top ten. Specimen: memory CD8+ T cells sorted from blood. These receptors came from a man aged 25-45 years in good health. Each CDR3 is given with its conserved first and last residue. The order of the fields is clone size, V gene, D gene, J gene, CDR3 protein, CDR3 DNA. The D gene is left open where the match is weak. The size field is filled for only some rows; it gives once, few, many or a size class.

abundance: .; v_gene: TRBV7-9; d_gene: .; j_gene: TRBJ2-5; CDR3aa: CASSSLLGGGRETQYF; CDR3nt: TGTGCCAGCAGCTCTCTCTTAGGAGGGGGGCGTGAGACCCAGTACTTC
abundance: .; v_gene: TRBV28; d_gene: TRBD1; j_gene: TRBJ1-5; CDR3aa: CASSFRGRPPQHF; CDR3nt: TGTGCCAGCAGTTTTAGGGGGCGGCCGCCCCAGCATTTT
abundance: .; v_gene: TRBV4-1; d_gene: TRBD2; j_gene: TRBJ2-5; CDR3aa: CASSQRTSGQETQYF; CDR3nt: TGCGCCAGCAGCCAGCGGACTAGCGGGCAAGAGACCCAGTACTTC
abundance: .; v_gene: TRBV10-3; d_gene: TRBD1; j_gene: TRBJ2-7; CDR3aa: CAISDRDRGEQYF; CDR3nt: TGTGCCATCAGTGATCGGGACAGGGGCGAGCAGTACTTC
abundance: .; v_gene: TRBV27; d_gene: .; j_gene: TRBJ2-7; CDR3aa: CASGRTAYLLEQYF; CDR3nt: TGTGCCAGCGGTCGGACAGCCTACTTGCTCGAGCAGTACTTC
abundance: .; v_gene: TRBV6-6; d_gene: .; j_gene: TRBJ2-5; CDR3aa: CASSYRRVTQYF; CDR3nt: TGTGCCAGCAGTTACCGTCGAGTGACCCAGTACTTC
abundance: .; v_gene: TRBV13; d_gene: TRBD2; j_gene: TRBJ2-7; CDR3aa: CASSLAEGGPSYEQYF; CDR3nt: TGTGCCAGCAGCCTGGCCGAGGGAGGGCCCTCCTACGAGCAGTACTTC
abundance: .; v_gene: TRBV9; d_gene: .; j_gene: TRBJ2-3; CDR3aa: CASSPPNGALGTQYF; CDR3nt: TGTGCCAGCAGCCCCCCTAACGGGGCCTTGGGGACGCAGTATTTT
abundance: .; v_gene: TRBV7-9; d_gene: .; j_gene: TRBJ2-1; CDR3aa: CASSLSLRVSYNEQFF; CDR3nt: TGTGCCAGCAGCTTAAGCTTGCGGGTCTCCTACAATGAGCAGTTCTTC
abundance: .; v_gene: TRBV18; d_gene: .; j_gene: TRBJ2-5; CDR3aa: CASSPLDASGTQYF; CDR3nt: TGTGCCAGCTCACCACTGGACGCCTCAGGGACCCAGTACTTC
abundance: .; v_gene: TRBV30; d_gene: TRBD1; j_gene: TRBJ2-7; CDR3aa: CAWSATGVDEQYF; CDR3nt: TGTGCCTGGAGCGCCACAGGGGTCGACGAGCAGTACTTC
abundance: .; v_gene: TRBV5-1; d_gene: .; j_gene: TRBJ1-1; CDR3aa: CASSTQDRNTEAFF; CDR3nt: TGCGCCAGCAGCACTCAGGATCGGAACACTGAAGCTTTCTTT
abundance: .; v_gene: TRBV11-3; d_gene: .; j_gene: TRBJ2-2; CDR3aa: CASSLLGTGELFF; CDR3nt: TGTGCCAGCAGCTTACTGGGGACAGGGGAGCTGTTTTTT
abundance: .; v_gene: TRBV5-1; d_gene: TRBD1; j_gene: TRBJ1-2; CDR3aa: CASSFQGATYGYTF; CDR3nt: TGCGCCAGCAGCTTCCAGGGGGCAACCTATGGCTACACCTTC
abundance: once; v_gene: TRBV7-9; d_gene: .; j_gene: TRBJ2-7; CDR3aa: CASSLVPGTYEQYF; CDR3nt: TGTGCCAGCAGCTTAGTCCCCGGGACCTACGAGCAGTACTTC
abundance: .; v_gene: TRBV5-4; d_gene: TRBD1; j_gene: TRBJ2-5; CDR3aa: CASSFTGDRTQYF; CDR3nt: TGTGCCAGCAGCTTCACAGGGGATAGAACCCAGTACTTC
abundance: .; v_gene: TRBV5-6; d_gene: .; j_gene: TRBJ2-3; CDR3aa: CASSLISTDTQYF; CDR3nt: TGTGCCAGCAGCTTAATTAGCACAGATACGCAGTATTTT
abundance: .; v_gene: TRBV19; d_gene: TRBD1; j_gene: TRBJ1-1; CDR3aa: CASSIPGQGANTEAFF; CDR3nt: TGTGCCAGTAGTATCCCGGGACAGGGGGCGAACACTGAAGCTTTCTTT
abundance: once; v_gene: TRBV6-1; d_gene: .; j_gene: TRBJ2-3; CDR3aa: CASTMISDTQYF; CDR3nt: TGTGCCAGCACCATGATCTCGGATACGCAGTATTTT
abundance: .; v_gene: TRBV7-3; d_gene: .; j_gene: TRBJ1-5; CDR3aa: CASSSEINQPQHF; CDR3nt: TGTGCCAGCAGCTCAGAGATAAATCAGCCCCAGCATTTT
abundance: once; v_gene: TRBV28; d_gene: .; j_gene: TRBJ2-1; CDR3aa: CASSLGSAYNEQFF; CDR3nt: TGTGCCAGCAGTTTAGGCAGCGCCTACAATGAGCAGTTCTTC
abundance: .; v_gene: TRBV11-3; d_gene: .; j_gene: TRBJ2-3; CDR3aa: CASSLGDTQYF; CDR3nt: TGTGCCAGCAGCTTGGGGGATACGCAGTATTTT
abundance: .; v_gene: TRBV18; d_gene: TRBD2; j_gene: TRBJ2-3; CDR3aa: CASSPLAGGPVDTQYF; CDR3nt: TGTGCCAGCTCACCCCTAGCGGGAGGGCCGGTAGATACGCAGTATTTT
abundance: .; v_gene: TRBV7-9; d_gene: .; j_gene: TRBJ1-1; CDR3aa: CASSLGSWTAEAFF; CDR3nt: TGTGCCAGCAGCTTAGGCTCGTGGACAGCTGAAGCTTTCTTT
abundance: .; v_gene: TRBV10-3; d_gene: TRBD1; j_gene: TRBJ1-2; CDR3aa: CAISDPDRLRAYGYTF; CDR3nt: TGTGCCATCAGTGACCCGGACAGGCTGAGGGCCTATGGCTACACCTTC
abundance: once; v_gene: TRBV2; d_gene: .; j_gene: TRBJ1-5; CDR3aa: CASSELLGGQPQHF; CDR3nt: TGTGCCAGCAGTGAACTGTTGGGCGGTCAGCCCCAGCATTTT
abundance: few; v_gene: TRBV7-9; d_gene: .; j_gene: TRBJ1-1; CDR3aa: CASSFPGRMNTEAFF; CDR3nt: TGTGCCAGCAGCTTTCCGGGACGGATGAACACTGAAGCTTTCTTT
abundance: .; v_gene: TRBV4-1; d_gene: .; j_gene: TRBJ1-5; CDR3aa: CASSQGVVLSNQPQHF; CDR3nt: TGCGCCAGCAGCCAAGGGGTGGTTCTTAGCAATCAGCCCCAGCATTTT
abundance: few; v_gene: TRBV6-1; d_gene: .; j_gene: TRBJ2-7; CDR3aa: CASSEYYEQYF; CDR3nt: TGTGCCAGCAGTGAATACTACGAGCAGTACTTC
abundance: .; v_gene: TRBV9; d_gene: .; j_gene: TRBJ2-5; CDR3aa: CASSSGKGSVETQYF; CDR3nt: TGTGCCAGCAGCTCAGGGAAGGGGTCGGTAGAGACCCAGTACTTC
abundance: .; v_gene: TRBV6-5; d_gene: TRBD2; j_gene: TRBJ2-3; CDR3aa: CASSWGGGLRGDTQYF; CDR3nt: TGTGCCAGCAGTTGGGGGGGAGGGCTTCGTGGGGATACGCAGTATTTT
abundance: .; v_gene: TRBV27; d_gene: TRBD2; j_gene: TRBJ2-4; CDR3aa: CASRGLAGGPKNIQYF; CDR3nt: TGTGCCAGCAGAGGACTAGCGGGAGGGCCGAAAAACATTCAGTACTTC
abundance: once; v_gene: TRBV6-5; d_gene: .; j_gene: TRBJ2-7; CDR3aa: CASSRGVSYEQYF; CDR3nt: TGTGCCAGCAGCCGCGGGGTCTCCTACGAGCAGTACTTC
abundance: .; v_gene: TRBV18; d_gene: .; j_gene: TRBJ2-5; CDR3aa: CASSPRQFSVSQYF; CDR3nt: TGTGCCAGCTCACCACGACAGTTTTCGGTGTCCCAGTACTTC
abundance: .; v_gene: TRBV18; d_gene: TRBD1; j_gene: TRBJ1-2; CDR3aa: CASSGRDRGYGYTF; CDR3nt: TGTGCCAGCTCAGGGCGGGACAGGGGCTATGGCTACACCTTC
abundance: .; v_gene: TRBV4-2; d_gene: .; j_gene: TRBJ1-1; CDR3aa: CASSQDAQMNTEAFF; CDR3nt: TGTGCCAGCAGCCAAGACGCACAGATGAACACTGAAGCTTTCTTT
abundance: few; v_gene: TRBV30; d_gene: .; j_gene: TRBJ2-7; CDR3aa: CAWSGLSYEQYF; CDR3nt: TGTGCCTGGAGTGGACTCTCCTACGAGCAGTACTTC
abundance: .; v_gene: TRBV5-6; d_gene: .; j_gene: TRBJ2-7; CDR3aa: CASSVGQEGYEQYF; CDR3nt: TGTGCCAGCAGCGTAGGACAGGAGGGGTACGAGCAGTACTTC
abundance: .; v_gene: TRBV6-5; d_gene: TRBD1; j_gene: TRBJ1-2; CDR3aa: CASSYRGHYGYTF; CDR3nt: TGTGCCAGCAGTTACAGGGGGCACTATGGCTACACCTTC
abundance: once; v_gene: TRBV11-2; d_gene: .; j_gene: TRBJ2-2; CDR3aa: CASSLGLAGSYTGELFF; CDR3nt: TGTGCCAGCAGCTTAGGGTTGGCAGGTTCTTACACCGGGGAGCTGTTTTTT
abundance: .; v_gene: TRBV5-6; d_gene: TRBD1; j_gene: TRBJ2-2; CDR3aa: CASSLFLRAAGGSTGELFF; CDR3nt: TGTGCCAGCAGCTTGTTTTTAAGGGCGGCAGGGGGCTCCACCGGGGAGCTGTTTTTT
abundance: .; v_gene: TRBV27; d_gene: .; j_gene: TRBJ2-4; CDR3aa: CASSLGQGSLAKNIQYF; CDR3nt: TGTGCCAGCAGCCTAGGCCAGGGTAGCCTAGCCAAAAACATTCAGTACTTC
abundance: few; v_gene: TRBV15; d_gene: .; j_gene: TRBJ2-5; CDR3aa: CATIPGHRETQYF; CDR3nt: TGTGCCACCATCCCGGGACATAGGGAGACCCAGTACTTC
abundance: .; v_gene: TRBV9; d_gene: .; j_gene: TRBJ2-2; CDR3aa: CASSASGGLTGELFF; CDR3nt: TGTGCCAGCAGCGCCTCAGGGGGGCTTACCGGGGAGCTGTTTTTT
abundance: once; v_gene: TRBV10-3; d_gene: TRBD1; j_gene: TRBJ2-7; CDR3aa: CAISEPRDSSYEQYF; CDR3nt: TGTGCCATCAGTGAGCCTCGGGACAGTTCCTACGAGCAGTACTTC
abundance: .; v_gene: TRBV29-1; d_gene: .; j_gene: TRBJ2-1; CDR3aa: CSARSGRGSYNEQFF; CDR3nt: TGCAGCGCTCGCTCCGGGCGGGGTTCCTACAATGAGCAGTTCTTC
abundance: once; v_gene: TRBV7-9; d_gene: TRBD2; j_gene: TRBJ2-1; CDR3aa: CASSLTPSGAYNEQFF; CDR3nt: TGTGCCAGCAGCTTAACGCCTAGCGGGGCTTACAATGAGCAGTTCTTC
abundance: .; v_gene: TRBV6-5; d_gene: TRBD2; j_gene: TRBJ2-2; CDR3aa: CAGRGNTGELFF; CDR3nt: TGTGCCGGGAGGGGGAACACCGGGGAGCTGTTTTTT
abundance: .; v_gene: TRBV29-1; d_gene: .; j_gene: TRBJ2-7; CDR3aa: CSVDGDGTYEQYF; CDR3nt: TGCAGCGTTGACGGGGACGGTACCTACGAGCAGTACTTC
abundance: once; v_gene: TRBV5-8; d_gene: .; j_gene: TRBJ2-2; CDR3aa: CASSRTGSGELFF; CDR3nt: TGTGCCAGCAGCCGAACAGGATCCGGGGAGCTGTTTTTT
abundance: .; v_gene: TRBV5-1; d_gene: .; j_gene: TRBJ2-4; CDR3aa: CARLFGSGGVQNIQYF; CDR3nt: TGCGCCAGATTGTTTGGTAGCGGTGGAGTTCAAAACATTCAGTACTTC
abundance: once; v_gene: TRBV19; d_gene: .; j_gene: TRBJ1-6; CDR3aa: CASSRESDSPLHF; CDR3nt: TGTGCCAGTAGCAGGGAATCGGATTCACCCCTCCACTTT
abundance: .; v_gene: TRBV6-1; d_gene: .; j_gene: TRBJ2-5; CDR3aa: CASSSPGGETQYF; CDR3nt: TGTGCCAGCAGTTCACCGGGTGGCGAGACCCAGTACTTC
abundance: .; v_gene: TRBV29-1; d_gene: .; j_gene: TRBJ2-5; CDR3aa: CSVIDTGIETQYF; CDR3nt: TGCAGCGTTATCGACACAGGGATAGAGACCCAGTACTTC
abundance: few; v_gene: TRBV2; d_gene: .; j_gene: TRBJ1-2; CDR3aa: CASSDGYGYTF; CDR3nt: TGTGCCAGCAGTGATGGTTATGGCTACACCTTC